This TCR beta chain was identified during a study of breast tumors, draining lymph nodes, adjacent tissues. J lost 3 bases, V lost 5 bases, and 8 bases had no gene match. Germline V gene data show CDR1 as SGHVS and CDR2 as FQNEAQ. The CDR3 has 15 amino acids. Study-wide results and caveats: Tumor and nontumor repertoires were significantly more similar in luminal-like than in basal-like breast cancer. The lymph node origin of tumor T cells was framed as consistent with a hypothesis, not demonstrated. Findings are consistent with lymph node origin and intratumoral expansion of most tumor T cells.

Using its own MiXCR run on the multiplex PCR reads, TCRdb lists one record per CDR3 protein. The data show approximately 230,000 distinct CDR3 sequences, around 35% seen once. This clonotype was seen many times. Its antigen is undetermined. The lymph nodes were axillary draining lymph nodes from breast cancer patients. The clonotype comes from a female donor with breast cancer. Some clones in this sample may be carry-over from other donors' samples. The chain uses TRBV7-8 and TRBJ1-2, with 8 bases lining up with TRBD1. The sequenced sample was axillary lymph node tissue. DNA of the CDR3: TGTGCCAGCAGCCTCCAGGGACAGGCCTACTATGGCTACACCTTC. It specifies CASSLQGQAYYGYTF.